The 2 T cell receptor beta chains presented below share a single source sample, sequenced in a study of OX40 agonist ivuxolimab in advanced cancers. Only in-frame clones appear in the TCRdb table, and some are missing; sequencing was by immunoSEQ multiplex PCR. The sample yields tens of thousands of clones, around 90% seen once. Source: CD4+ or CD8+ T cells sorted from blood, taken in a trial of the OX40 agonist ivuxolimab. The receptors were gathered from an adult with an advanced solid tumor such as melanoma, head and neck, liver or kidney cancer.

The V and J genes are TRBV6-6 and TRBJ2-6, with D unclear. The germline V gene has CDR1 MNHNY and CDR2 SVGAGI (reference sequence). The CDR3 extends over 15 amino acids. V lost 5 bases, J lost 0 bases, and 8 bases lay in between. This chain's CDR3 is CASSPSGSGANVLTF. CDR3 DNA: TGTGCCAGCAGTCCCTCAGGCTCTGGGGCCAACGTCCTGACTTTC.

J is TRBJ2-2 and V is TRBV27, with 11 positions matching TRBD2. The germline CDR1 and CDR2 sequences are MNHEY and SMNVEV (reference sequence). With 2 bases clipped from V and 0 bases from J, the junction kept 17 bases outside the gene matches. The length of the CDR3 is 22 residues. The CDR3 nucleotides read TGTGCCAGCAGTTTAAGGGCCCAGACTAGCGGGAATCCAAACACGAACACCGGGGAGCTGTTTTTT. This sequence encodes CASSLRAQTSGNPNTNTGELFF.